This T cell receptor (beta chain) was sequenced during a study of cytomegalovirus exposure and HLA in healthy donors. In the PCR, 60 Vbeta and 13 Jbeta primers were used. The protocol was immunoSEQ multiplex PCR, while the TCRdb copy is restricted to in-frame clones and leaves out a portion. The profile shows some 200,000 clones, 62% of them singletons. This clone was counted once. Germline V CDR1 and CDR2: MNHEY, SVGAGI. The V and J ends lost 7 bases and 5 bases, in that order; junction bases with no gene match: 5. The CDR3 consists of 13 residues. The V and J genes are TRBV6-5 and TRBJ2-3, with 8 bases lining up with TRBD1. Sequenced: PBMCs. The origin of this receptor is a man in his forties in good health and CMV-seronegative. The CDR3 loop reads CASKTGTGDTQYF. DNA for the CDR3: TGTGCCAGCAAAACCGGGACAGGAGATACGCAGTATTTT.